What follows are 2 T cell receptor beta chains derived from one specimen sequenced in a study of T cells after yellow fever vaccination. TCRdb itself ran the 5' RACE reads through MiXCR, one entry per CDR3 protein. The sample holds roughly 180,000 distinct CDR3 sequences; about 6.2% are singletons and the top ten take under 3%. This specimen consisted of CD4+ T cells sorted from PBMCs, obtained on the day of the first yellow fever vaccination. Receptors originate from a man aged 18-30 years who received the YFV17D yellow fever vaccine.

DNA of the CDR3: TGTGCCAGCAGCCCCGGACAGTCCTACGAGCAGTACGTC. Amino acids: CASSPGQSYEQYV. V and J are TRBV28 and TRBJ2-7; perhaps TRBD1 as D (6 bases). This CDR3 region has 13 residues. CDR1 and CDR2 (germline): MDHEN, SYDVKM. Trimming took 6 bases from V and 1 from J, leaving 10 bases between them.

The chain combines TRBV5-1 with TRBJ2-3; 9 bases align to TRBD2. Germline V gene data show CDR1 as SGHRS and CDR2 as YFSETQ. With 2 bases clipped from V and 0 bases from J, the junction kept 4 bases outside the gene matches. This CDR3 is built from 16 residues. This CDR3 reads CASSFQAGGSTDTQYF. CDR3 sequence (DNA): TGCGCCAGCAGCTTTCAAGCGGGGGGAAGCACAGATACGCAGTATTTT.